This T cell receptor beta chain was sequenced for a study of blood T cell repertoires in COVID-19. For the study at large: The United States, Italy and Spain were the sources of the acute and convalescent COVID-19 samples. The analysed material was cDNA or gDNA that came from T cells, B-cell-depleted T cells, or PBMCs.

Original data processing: Nucleated cell number was recorded as an estimate derived from reference gene primer amplification. Sequencing was performed with immunoSEQ multiplex PCR; in TCRdb, only in-frame clones are kept and a portion is missing. D and trimming come from the DNA, and the V and J calls and clone size come from that table. The sample contains a few hundred thousand clones, 80% to 90% of which appear only once. All recovered Cohort 3 donors got two negative PCRs, got clearance, or saw symptom resolution. Germline-derived CDR1 and CDR2 are KGHSH and LQKENI. V lost 6 bases and J 11 bases, leaving 13 bases between the germline ends. This CDR3 has 12 amino acids.

The TCR comes from a woman aged 45-65 years who had recovered from COVID-19. The chain links TRBV18 to TRBJ1-4, with D possibly TRBD1 on 6 matching bases. What was sequenced was PBMCs or T cells enriched from blood (not recorded which). The DNA of the CDR3 is TGTGCCAGCTCGGGGGCATCGGGCAAACTGTTTTTT. It codes for CASSGASGKLFF. The full variable domain, with the rest looked up from reference TRBV18 and TRBJ1-4, is NAGVMQNPRHLVRRRGQEARLRCSPMKGHSHVYWYRQLPEEGLKFMVYLQKENIIDESGMPKERFSAEFPKEGPSILRIQQVVRGDSAAYFCASSGASGKLFFGSGTQLSVL.